Each of the 25 T cell receptor beta chains below was sequenced from the same sample in a study of T-cell memory formation after mild COVID-19. MiXCR was run by TCRdb on the 5' RACE reads, yielding one entry per CDR3 protein. Among more than 250,000 distinct CDR3 sequences listed, 15% to 20% were seen once. Sequenced: PBMCs or a T cell subset sorted from them (not recorded which). Receptors were obtained from a man aged 18 to 30 who had mild COVID-19 (a few samples of this study predate the infection). Cell type and time point are not known.

This clonotype was detected ten times or more. The gene calls are TRBV20-1 and TRBJ2-3, with D possibly matching TRBD2 (5 bases). Germline V gene sequence: CDR1 DFQATT, CDR2 SNEGSKA (reference sequence). V lost 4 bases and J 2 bases, leaving 13 bases between the germline ends. The CDR3 totals 14 residues. The CDR3 sequence: CSAITSGSTDTQYF. As DNA, the CDR3 is TGCAGTGCTATAACCAGCGGTTCCACAGATACGCAGTATTTT.

J is TRBJ1-6 and V is TRBV2; D remains unclear. CDR1 is SNHLY and CDR2 is FYNNEI in the germline V gene. The V gene lost 2 bases and the J gene lost 8 bases, with 10 bases spanning the gap. The CDR3 length is 14 residues. CDR3 coding DNA: TGTGCCAGCAGTGAAAACGGCTCCTATTCACCCCTCCACTTT. Encoded protein: CASSENGSYSPLHF.

The rearrangement joins TRBV9 to TRBJ2-1; a weak D match, TRBD2 (7 bases). This CDR3 contains 18 residues. Germline CDR1 is SGDLS and CDR2 is YYNGEE. Trimming pared 3 bases from V and 5 bases from J, leaving 24 bases between. The CDR3 reads CASSAPWVGGGEHNEQFF. The CDR3 coding sequence is TGTGCCAGCAGCGCCCCTTGGGTTGGAGGGGGGGAGCACAATGAGCAGTTCTTC.

This clonotype has a handful of counts. The CDR3 is CASSLSGNRRQPQHF. CDR3 DNA sequence: TGTGCCAGCAGTTTAAGTGGGAACCGGCGGCAGCCCCAGCATTTT. The chain couples TRBV27 to TRBJ1-5; D uncertain. This CDR3 has 15 amino acids. The V gene's germline CDR1 is MNHEY and CDR2 SMNVEV (reference sequence). V was cut by 2 bases and J by 7 bases, with 15 bases left in between.

This clonotype was seen more than once but under ten times. The gene calls are TRBV2 and TRBJ1-5; 9 positions match TRBD1. Unmatched junction bases numbered 4, after V lost 6 bases and J lost 7 bases. CDR3 size: 13 residues. Per germline, CDR1 SNHLY and CDR2 FYNNEI. DNA for the CDR3: TGTGCCAGCAGCACGGGACAGGGCCAGCCCCAGCATTTT. This codes for CASSTGQGQPQHF.

This clonotype has more than one count but fewer than ten. DNA for the CDR3: TGTGCCATCAGTGAGTCGGTCAGGTCCCCCTCTGGGGCCAACGTCCTGACTTTC. Amino acid sequence: CAISESVRSPSGANVLTF. This chain uses TRBV10-3 with TRBJ2-6; D gene ambiguous. Looked up from germline, CDR1 is ENHRY and CDR2 is SYGVKD. The CDR3 runs 18 residues. V lost 0 bases to trimming and J lost 0 bases, with 12 bases between them.

V and J are TRBV5-1 and TRBJ2-5, with TRBD2 as a possible D gene (6 bases). Per germline, CDR1 SGHRS and CDR2 YFSETQ. The V and J ends lost 7 bases and 4 bases respectively, with 14 bases between them. The CDR3 length is 13 residues. The CDR3 nucleotides read TGCGCCAGCGTGAGGGGTAGCGGAGAGACCCAGTACTTC. This codes for CASVRGSGETQYF.

The chain employs TRBV9 and TRBJ2-7, with unresolved D. Germline values: CDR1 SGDLS, CDR2 YYNGEE. Between the trimmed V and J ends, which lost 1 base and 5 bases, there was a span of 10 bases. The CDR3 loop spans 13 amino acids. The CDR3 bases are TGTGCCAGCAGCGTAAATAGCTTGGACGAGCAGTACTTC. Its translation is CASSVNSLDEQYF. The variable domain in full, completed from reference TRBV9 and TRBJ2-7, reads DSGVTQTPKHLITATGQRVTLRCSPRSGDLSVYWYQQSLDQGLQFLIQYYNGEERAKGNILERFSAQQFPDLHSELNLSSLELGDSALYFCASSVNSLDEQYFGPGTRLTVT.

Many counts were recorded for this clonotype. V usage is TRBV5-1 and J usage is TRBJ2-5, with D possibly being TRBD1 (6 bases). The V end lost 1 base, the J end lost 0 bases, and 10 bases lay between the germline ends. This CDR3 region has 15 residues. Germline V gene sequence: CDR1 SGHRS, CDR2 YFSETQ. The CDR3, as DNA: TGCGCCAGCAGCTTGACAGGGATGTACCAAGAGACCCAGTACTTC. It is translated as CASSLTGMYQETQYF.

The chain links TRBV10-1 to TRBJ1-5, with D possibly matching TRBD1 (5 bases). The germline CDR1 and CDR2 sequences are WNHNN and SYGVQD (reference sequence). Deletions cut 3 bases from V and 9 bases from J, with 12 bases between. The length of the CDR3 is 13 residues. The CDR3 coding sequence is TGCGCCAGCAGTGACGGGACCAAGCGGCCCCAGCATTTT. This codes for CASSDGTKRPQHF.

This clonotype showed up many times. V usage is TRBV11-2 and J usage is TRBJ2-5; 11 bases are a match to TRBD2. Germline V gene lookup returns CDR1 SGHAT and CDR2 FQNNGV. V gave up 6 bases and J gave up 4 bases; unmatched junction bases: 7. The CDR3 sequence is 15 residues long. CDR3 sequence: CASRHSGGAAETQYF. CDR3 in DNA: TGTGCCAGCAGACATAGCGGGGGGGCTGCAGAGACCCAGTACTTC. Using reference TRBV11-2 and TRBJ2-5 for the parts outside the CDR3, the full variable domain is EAGVAQSPRYKIIEKRQSVAFWCNPISGHATLYWYQQILGQGPKLLIQFQNNGVVDDSQLPKDRFSAERLKGVDSTLKIQPAKLEDSAVYLCASRHSGGAAETQYFGPGTRLLVL.

This clonotype came up many times. The rearrangement joins TRBV6-9 to TRBJ2-3, with 8 bases fitting TRBD2. Germline V gene sequence: CDR1 MNHGY, CDR2 SVAAGI. V was pared by 6 bases and J by 2 bases, with 10 bases of the junction left unmatched. CDR3 size: 16 residues. The CDR3 DNA sequence: TGTGCCAGCAGCCTCCCCGCCGGGAGGGACACAGATACGCAGTATTTT. As protein: CASSLPAGRDTDTQYF.

V gene TRBV19 combines with J gene TRBJ1-6, with 7 bases fitting TRBD1. After removal of 4 bases from V and 7 bases from J, the junction contained 4 bases not matched to a gene. CDR1 is LNHDA, CDR2 SQIVND, per germline (reference sequence). There are 14 residues in the CDR3. CDR3 in amino acids: CASSTPTGNSPLHF. As DNA, the CDR3 is TGTGCCAGTAGTACGCCGACAGGGAATTCACCCCTCCACTTT.

This clonotype was counted a few times. The chain recombines TRBV11-2 with TRBJ2-1; 10 nucleotides align to TRBD2. Germline V gene sequence: CDR1 SGHAT, CDR2 FQNNGV. Trimming took 1 base from V and 9 from J; bases not matched to a gene: 18. The length of the CDR3 is 19 residues. The chain's CDR3 is CASSLGWPAGGLRDVEQFF. In nucleotides, the CDR3 is TGTGCCAGCAGCTTAGGCTGGCCAGCGGGGGGGTTGAGGGACGTTGAGCAGTTCTTC.

This clonotype was detected a few times. J is TRBJ2-4 and V is TRBV6-2 or TRBV6-3; D is tentatively TRBD1 or TRBD2 (6 bases each). The CDR3 sequence is 13 residues long. Per the germline V gene, CDR1 is MNHEY and CDR2 is SVGEGT. V lost 2 bases and J lost 15, with 17 bases in between. The CDR3 coding sequence is TGTGCCAGCAGTTACCGGGGGCTAGAGTCTCCGTACTTC. Translating gives CASSYRGLESPYF.

This clonotype was observed a few times. The V call is TRBV12-3 or TRBV12-4, the J call TRBJ2-5; D gene uncertain. The CDR3 length is 11 residues. The germline V and J ends were trimmed by 6 bases and 5 bases, with 7 bases remaining between them. This CDR3 reads CASSWIETQYF. CDR3 nucleotides: TGTGCCAGCAGCTGGATCGAGACCCAGTACTTC.

A few counts support this clonotype. The V call is TRBV5-1, the J call TRBJ2-1; 7 nucleotides match TRBD2. CDR3 length: 15 residues. V lost 6 bases to trimming and J lost 8 bases; unmatched junction nucleotides: 14. CDR1 and CDR2 from the germline V gene are SGHRS and YFSETQ. CDR3 nucleotide sequence: TGCGCCAGCAAGCGGGGTTCCGTTTATGGGGATGAGCAGTTCTTC. Translation: CASKRGSVYGDEQFF.

J is TRBJ2-3 and V is TRBV7-2; 7 bases line up with TRBD1. Per germline, CDR1 SGHTA and CDR2 FQGNSA. The junction had 5 bases not matched to a gene; V was cut back by 2 bases and J by 0 bases. The CDR3 extends over 16 amino acids. CDR3 sequence reads: CASSLNPGQSTDTQYF. CDR3 sequence (DNA): TGTGCCAGCAGCTTAAATCCGGGACAGAGCACAGATACGCAGTATTTT.

This clonotype was counted a few times. J is TRBJ1-5 and V is TRBV7-2; possible D gene TRBD1, 5 bases. Germline V gene lookup returns CDR1 SGHTA and CDR2 FQGNSA. Trimming took 5 bases from V and 3 from J, leaving 14 bases between them. CDR3 size: 15 residues. CDR3 bases: TGTGCCAGCAGCCCCGGGACGGGACCCAATCAGCCCCAGCATTTT. Protein product: CASSPGTGPNQPQHF.

This clonotype was detected only a few times. This sequence joins TRBV2 and TRBJ1-1, with D hard to call. V gave up 3 bases and J gave up 5 bases, with 10 bases separating them. Germline V gives CDR1 SNHLY, CDR2 FYNNEI. This CDR3 comprises 13 residues. The CDR3 here is CASSDPRRTEAFF. The CDR3 DNA reads as TGTGCCAGCAGTGACCCCAGGCGTACTGAAGCTTTCTTT.

This chain joins TRBV9 and TRBJ2-5, with D possibly being TRBD1 or TRBD2 (5 bases each). Trimming took 3 bases from V and 3 from J, leaving 9 bases between them. The CDR3 covers 13 residues. CDR1 and CDR2 from the germline V gene are SGDLS and YYNGEE. The CDR3 DNA is TGTGCCAGCAGCGCCGGGACGGAAGAGACCCAGTACTTC. This codes for CASSAGTEETQYF.

This clonotype was counted a few times. This chain connects TRBV5-1 to TRBJ2-3; a possible D gene is TRBD2 (7 bases). Looked up from germline, CDR1 is SGHRS and CDR2 is YFSETQ. CDR3 length equals 17 residues. V was shortened by 4 bases and J by 2 bases, with 20 bases between the two germline ends. The CDR3 DNA is TGCGCCAGCAGCGCGGGGGTAGTGGGGGCCCACACAGATACGCAGTATTTT. Translating it yields CASSAGVVGAHTDTQYF.

This clonotype was seen repeatedly, ten times or more. The V call is TRBV6-5, the J call TRBJ2-5, with 8 positions matching TRBD1. Trimming took 2 bases from V and 3 from J; bases not matched to a gene: 5. The CDR3 has 15 residues. Germline CDR1 and CDR2: MNHEY and SVGAGI. For the CDR3, the DNA is TGTGCCAGCAGTTACAGTACAGGGGGGAAAGAGACCCAGTACTTC. This encodes CASSYSTGGKETQYF.

V is TRBV20-1 and J is TRBJ1-1; D gene ambiguous. Germline CDR1 reads DFQATT; CDR2 reads SNEGSKA (reference sequence). The length of the CDR3 is 13 residues. The V gene lost 3 bases and the J gene lost 0 bases, with 8 bases spanning the gap. The CDR3 spells CSASEPMNTEAFF. The CDR3 DNA sequence: TGCAGTGCTAGTGAACCCATGAACACTGAAGCTTTCTTT.

In this sample, this clonotype turned up a few times. The CDR3 DNA follows: TGCGCCAGCAGCGTACAGGGATCGGTCACTGAAGCTTTCTTT. It yields the protein CASSVQGSVTEAFF. The chain joins TRBV5-1 to TRBJ1-1, with D possibly TRBD1 on 6 matching bases. Germline lookup yields CDR1 SGHRS and CDR2 YFSETQ. This CDR3 has 14 amino acids. V gave up 4 bases and J gave up 4 bases, with 14 bases separating them.